A single sample is the source of the 21 T cell receptor beta chains below, sequenced in a study of cytomegalovirus exposure and HLA in healthy donors. PCR involved 60 Vbeta and 13 Jbeta primers. Profiled with immunoSEQ multiplex PCR; TCRdb holds only in-frame clones, not every one. The profile covers tens of thousands of clones, with 60% to 75% appearing a single time and about a fifth taken by the ten largest. Sample: PBMCs. These TCRs come from a man aged 40-50 years in good health and CMV-seropositive.

This clone was detected a few times. The chain couples TRBV7-9 to TRBJ2-2; 10 positions agree with TRBD1. There are 16 residues in the CDR3. Germline V gene lookup returns CDR1 SEHNR and CDR2 FQNEAQ (reference sequence). Trimming cost V 5 bases and J 2 bases; bases outside gene matches: 5. DNA for the CDR3: TGTGCCAGCAGCACGAGACAGGGGGCTAACACCGGGGAGCTGTTTTTT. Encoded protein: CASSTRQGANTGELFF.

The chain combines TRBV2 with TRBJ1-6, with D maybe TRBD1 (5 bases). Trimming pared 3 bases from V and 10 bases from J, leaving 10 bases between. Germline V gene lookup returns CDR1 SNHLY and CDR2 FYNNEI. CDR3 length: 13 amino acids. The CDR3 region is CASSDRDDSPLHF. As DNA, the CDR3 is TGTGCCAGCAGTGACAGGGATGACTCACCCCTCCACTTT.

This clone showed up just once. J is TRBJ1-2 and V is TRBV14, with D possibly being TRBD1 (5 bases). The CDR3 extends over 16 amino acids. The germline V and J ends were trimmed by 1 base and 5 bases, with 17 bases remaining between them. Germline CDR1 SGHDN, CDR2 FVKESK. CDR3 coding DNA: TGTGCCAGCAGCCAAGTTAGACAGTCAATCGCTTATGGCTACACCTTC. Its protein product is CASSQVRQSIAYGYTF. The full variable domain, rest sourced from reference TRBV14 and TRBJ1-2, is EAGVTQFPSHSVIEKGQTVTLRCDPISGHDNLYWYRRVMGKEIKFLLHFVKESKQDESGMPNNRFLAERTGGTYSTLKVQPAELEDSGVYFCASSQVRQSIAYGYTFGSGTRLTVV.

The CDR3 reads CASGINTGNTEAFF. CDR3 nucleotide sequence: TGTGCCAGCGGAATTAATACAGGGAACACTGAAGCTTTCTTT. The chain uses TRBV6-1 and TRBJ1-1; perhaps TRBD1 as D (5 bases). The germline CDR1 and CDR2 sequences are MNHNS and SASEGT. V lost 8 bases and J lost 1, with 14 bases in between. The CDR3 runs to 14 residues.

This chain links TRBV5-1 with TRBJ2-7; TRBD2 matches at 14 bases. Germline CDR1 is SGHRS and CDR2 is YFSETQ. The V segment lost 3 bases and the J segment 0 bases; nucleotides outside the gene matches: 8. The CDR3 runs to 18 residues. Here the CDR3 DNA reads TGCGCCAGCAGCTACAATTTAGGACTAGCGGGGGGCTCCTACGAGCAGTACTTC. Translating it yields CASSYNLGLAGGSYEQYF.

The chain joins TRBV7-2 to TRBJ1-2, with 7 bases lining up with TRBD1. This CDR3 spans 14 amino acids. The J segment lost 7 bases and the V segment lost 5 bases, leaving 10 bases of the junction unmatched. The germline V gene encodes CDR1 SGHTA and CDR2 FQGNSA. The chain's CDR3 is CASSLQPGGSGYTF. CDR3 coding DNA: TGTGCCAGCAGCCTCCAACCAGGGGGATCTGGCTACACCTTC.

As for this clone: At the DNA level, this CDR3 is encoded by other sequences in the same sample as well. This chain links TRBV9 with TRBJ1-2, with D hard to call. Per the germline V gene, CDR1 is SGDLS and CDR2 is YYNGEE. The CDR3 runs to 14 residues. Trimming left V 0 bases short and J 4 bases short, with 10 bases between. CDR3 residues: CASSVGGGTYGYTF. The CDR3 DNA is TGTGCCAGCAGCGTAGGGGGAGGTACCTATGGCTACACCTTC.

This chain joins TRBV23-1 and TRBJ1-4; 12 bases match TRBD1. TRBV23-1 is recorded as an ORF, its role being uncertain. The CDR3 contains 19 residues. The junction had 9 bases not matched to a gene; V was cut back by 3 bases and J by 1 base. CDR3 loop: CASSQDGTGGLRTNEKLFF. The CDR3 bases are TGCGCCAGCAGTCAGGACGGGACAGGGGGCCTTCGAACTAATGAAAAACTGTTTTTT.

V and J are TRBV2 and TRBJ1-5, with 8 bases identical to TRBD1. The CDR3 sequence is 14 residues long. The germline V gene has CDR1 SNHLY and CDR2 FYNNEI. V shed 8 bases, J shed 4 bases, and the junction held 7 bases outside the gene matches. This chain's CDR3 is CASWGTGVNQPQHF. CDR3 nucleotide sequence: TGTGCCAGCTGGGGGACAGGCGTTAATCAGCCCCAGCATTTT.

This clone was recorded a few times. The chain recombines TRBV9 with TRBJ2-1; TRBD1 matches at 8 bases. Germline CDR1 SGDLS, CDR2 YYNGEE. Trimming removed 0 bases from V and 2 bases from J; junction bases left unmatched: 4. The CDR3 totals 16 residues. The DNA of the CDR3 is TGTGCCAGCAGCGTAGAGCCAGGGGGCACCTACAATGAGCAGTTCTTC. It is translated as CASSVEPGGTYNEQFF.

The rearrangement uses TRBV11-2 and TRBJ1-4, with 7 bases aligning to TRBD1. The CDR3 loop spans 14 amino acids. Germline V gives CDR1 SGHAT, CDR2 FQNNGV. The J segment lost 8 bases and the V segment lost 5 bases, leaving 8 bases of the junction unmatched. CDR3 nucleotides: TGTGCCAGCAGCCCGGGACAGCTTAACGAAAAACTGTTTTTT. Encoded protein: CASSPGQLNEKLFF.

The chain employs TRBV6-1 and TRBJ1-5; possible D gene TRBD1, 5 bases. This CDR3 has 13 amino acids. Germline CDR1 reads MNHNS; CDR2 reads SASEGT. V was trimmed by 3 bases and J by 7 bases, leaving 10 bases between them. The CDR3, as DNA: TGTGCCAGCAGTGACAGGGAACGGCAGCCCCAGCATTTT. Protein sequence: CASSDRERQPQHF.

V usage is TRBV28 and J usage is TRBJ2-2; tentatively, D is TRBD2 (6 bases). The CDR3 is made up of 15 amino acids. The germline V and J ends were trimmed by 4 bases and 0 bases, with 9 bases remaining between them. Germline V gene sequence: CDR1 MDHEN, CDR2 SYDVKM. Written as DNA, the CDR3 is TGTGCCAGCAGTTCGGGACTGTCGAACACCGGGGAGCTGTTTTTT. It encodes CASSSGLSNTGELFF.

This clone was counted a few times. The V call is TRBV19, the J call TRBJ2-2; 10 bases map to TRBD2. The length of the CDR3 is 16 residues. The germline V gene has CDR1 LNHDA and CDR2 SQIVND (reference sequence). The V gene end was trimmed by 7 bases and the J gene end by 5 bases; junction bases not matched to a gene: 10. CDR3 sequence: CASNLGTSVWTGELFF. The DNA of the CDR3 is TGTGCCAGTAATCTTGGGACTAGCGTGTGGACCGGGGAGCTGTTTTTT. The complete variable domain, with remaining parts taken from reference TRBV19 and TRBJ2-2, reads DGGITQSPKYLFRKEGQNVTLSCEQNLNHDAMYWYRQDPGQGLRLIYYSQIVNDFQKGDIAEGYSVSREKKESFPLTVTSAQKNPTAFYLCASNLGTSVWTGELFFGEGSRLTVL.

The V gene is TRBV6-6, the J gene TRBJ1-1, with no clear D. In germline, CDR1 is MNHNY, CDR2 SVGAGI (reference sequence). Trimming took off 11 bases at V and 3 bases at J, with 16 bases between the two ends. The CDR3 is 13 amino acids. The CDR3 sequence is CAGKREGYTEAFF. Written as DNA, the CDR3 is TGTGCCGGAAAGAGGGAGGGCTACACTGAAGCTTTCTTT.

The V and J genes are TRBV30 and TRBJ2-7; 7 nucleotides align to TRBD2. The CDR3 sequence is 13 residues long. V lost 4 bases, J lost 3 bases, and 6 bases stayed unmatched. Germline V CDR1 and CDR2: GTSNPN, SVGIG (reference sequence). CDR3 in DNA: TGTGCCTGGACCAGGACTAGTGGCTACGAGCAGTACTTC. Its translation is CAWTRTSGYEQYF.

V gene TRBV30 combines with J gene TRBJ2-2; weak D call: TRBD1 (6 bases). V was pared by 0 bases and J by 6 bases, with 8 bases between. CDR3 length equals 13 residues. Germline lookup yields CDR1 GTSNPN and CDR2 SVGIG (reference sequence). The CDR3 spells CAWSVQGPGELFF. CDR3 DNA sequence: TGTGCCTGGAGTGTACAGGGACCCGGGGAGCTGTTTTTT.

This clone has just a few counts. The chain combines TRBV5-6 with TRBJ2-5; D is perhaps TRBD1 (6 bases). The end of the DNA aligns better with TRBJ2-7, so the J call may be wrong. This CDR3 is built from 12 residues. Germline V gene sequence: CDR1 SGHDT, CDR2 YYEEEE. CDR3 sequence reads: CASGRQAYEQYF. CDR3 nucleotides: TGTGCCAGCGGGAGACAGGCCTACGAGCAGTACTTC.

This rearrangement joins TRBV27 to TRBJ1-3; D is perhaps TRBD1 (5 bases). The CDR3 has 14 amino acids. V dropped 2 bases and J dropped 2 bases, with 7 bases sitting between them. Germline lookup yields CDR1 MNHEY and CDR2 SMNVEV (reference sequence). In DNA, the CDR3 is TGTGCCAGCAGTTTAAGGGGCCCTGGAAACACCATATATTTT. Translated: CASSLRGPGNTIYF.

The rearrangement links TRBV4-3 to TRBJ1-5; D is possibly TRBD1 (5 bases). The CDR3 has 14 amino acids. The germline gives CDR1 LGHNA, CDR2 YSLEER. Trimming shortened V by 1 base and J by 5 bases, and 9 bases separated the two germline ends. The CDR3 DNA reads as TGCGCCAGCAGCCAAGTATGGGGGGATCAGCCCCAGCATTTT. Translating gives CASSQVWGDQPQHF.

As regards this clone: This specimen includes other DNA sequences encoding the same CDR3. CDR3 sequence (DNA): TGCGCCAGCAGCTTGGGGACAGGGGGCACTGAAGCTTTCTTT. The encoded protein is CASSLGTGGTEAFF. J is TRBJ1-1 and V is TRBV5-1; the match to TRBD1 covers 10 bases. CDR1 and CDR2 from the germline V gene are SGHRS and YFSETQ. The ends lost 0 bases at V and 4 bases at J; junction bases unmatched: 0. This CDR3 is 14 amino acids long.